These 25 T cell receptor beta chains were all obtained from the same sample, sequenced in a study of T cell changes during pregnancy in multiple sclerosis. Repertoires were generated with immunoSEQ multiplex PCR, while TCRdb's copy carries only in-frame clones and drops some. The sample includes almost 95,000 clones, roughly nine tenths of them seen just once. The specimen comprised peripheral blood, sampled in the first trimester of pregnancy. The receptors were sampled from a female donor with multiple sclerosis, enrolled in a pregnancy study.

The chain joins TRBV9 to TRBJ2-7, with TRBD2 as a possible D gene (5 bases). V was trimmed by 3 bases and J by 7 bases, leaving 11 bases between them. The CDR3 is made up of 12 amino acids. CDR1 and CDR2 (germline): SGDLS, YYNGEE. The CDR3 is CASSGGPGEQYF. The CDR3 region has the DNA TGTGCCAGCAGCGGAGGGCCTGGAGAGCAGTACTTC. The full variable domain, rest sourced from reference TRBV9 and TRBJ2-7, is DSGVTQTPKHLITATGQRVTLRCSPRSGDLSVYWYQQSLDQGLQFLIQYYNGEERAKGNILERFSAQQFPDLHSELNLSSLELGDSALYFCASSGGPGEQYFGPGTRLTVT.

The chain joins TRBV27 to TRBJ2-1; 8 bases are shared with TRBD2. CDR3 size: 17 residues. Germline V gene lookup returns CDR1 MNHEY and CDR2 SMNVEV (reference sequence). Germline trimming cut 8 bases from V and 7 bases from J; bases unmatched to any gene: 19. Here the CDR3 DNA reads TGTGCCAGCCTCGAGAGACTAAGCGGGAGAGGATGGAATGAGCAGTTCTTC. It encodes CASLERLSGRGWNEQFF.

The chain links TRBV6-1 to TRBJ1-1; D is possibly TRBD1 (6 bases). CDR1 is MNHNS, CDR2 SASEGT, per germline. Trimming took 3 bases from V and 2 from J, leaving 22 bases between them. The CDR3 has 18 amino acids. The DNA of the CDR3 is TGTGCCAGCAGTGAGTACCTCGGCGGGGGAGGGGGAAACACTGAAGCTTTCTTT. Translated, it gives CASSEYLGGGGGNTEAFF.

J is TRBJ2-4 and V is TRBV6-1; TRBD2 matches at 7 bases. This CDR3 is built from 15 residues. Germline CDR1 reads MNHNS; CDR2 reads SASEGT. V shed 6 bases, J shed 1 base, and the junction held 6 bases outside the gene matches. The chain's CDR3 is CASRVTSTAKNIQYF. CDR3 coding DNA: TGTGCCAGCAGAGTGACTAGCACGGCCAAAAACATTCAGTACTTC.

This rearrangement joins TRBV7-2 to TRBJ2-7; TRBD2 matches 12 bases. Losses at the gene ends were 5 bases for V and 2 bases for J; bases not matched to a gene: 10. The CDR3 length is 17 residues. The germline gives CDR1 SGHTA, CDR2 FQGNSA. CDR3 bases: TGTGCCAGCAGCCTAACCGGACTAGCGGGGATTACCTACGAGCAGTACTTC. Amino acids: CASSLTGLAGITYEQYF.

V gene TRBV9 combines with J gene TRBJ2-4, with 8 bases that match TRBD2. The CDR3 sequence is 15 residues long. V lost 4 bases and J lost 2; bases outside the gene matches: 5. Looked up from germline, CDR1 is SGDLS and CDR2 is YYNGEE. The CDR3, as DNA: TGTGCCAGCAGCTTTAGCGGGGATCCCAAAAACATTCAGTACTTC. It is translated as CASSFSGDPKNIQYF.

This chain joins TRBV6-1 and TRBJ1-4; D is perhaps TRBD1 (6 bases). This CDR3 comprises 14 residues. Germline values: CDR1 MNHNS, CDR2 SASEGT. Trimming cost V 8 bases and J 4 bases, with 14 bases left between them. In nucleotides, the CDR3 is TGTGCCAGCCGGACCGGACAGAGTAATGAAAAACTGTTTTTT. Its translation is CASRTGQSNEKLFF.

J is TRBJ1-1 and V is TRBV10-3; possibly TRBD1 for D (6 bases). Per the germline V gene, CDR1 is ENHRY and CDR2 is SYGVKD. The CDR3 runs to 14 residues. The V end was cut by 4 bases, the J end by 1 base, with 10 bases between. Here the CDR3 reads CAISVQGGNTEAFF. Written as DNA, the CDR3 is TGTGCCATCAGTGTACAGGGTGGGAACACTGAAGCTTTCTTT.

This sequence joins TRBV2 and TRBJ1-2; D perhaps matches TRBD1 (5 bases). The V and J ends lost 2 bases and 3 bases respectively, with 10 bases between them. CDR1 is SNHLY and CDR2 is FYNNEI in the germline V gene. The length of the CDR3 is 14 residues. Here the CDR3 DNA reads TGTGCCAGCAGTGAATTGGGGGGGGACTATGGCTACACCTTC. Protein sequence: CASSELGGDYGYTF.

This chain connects TRBV11-2 to TRBJ1-2; TRBD1 agrees at 8 bases. J lost 2 bases, V lost 5 bases, and 1 base had no gene match. Germline assignment: CDR1 SGHAT and CDR2 FQNNGV. This CDR3 contains 13 residues. The CDR3 DNA sequence: TGTGCCAGCAGCCGGACAGGGAACTATGGCTACACCTTC. It translates to CASSRTGNYGYTF.

CDR3 loop: CAFRWQASYEQYF. The CDR3, as DNA: TGTGCCTTCCGTTGGCAGGCAAGCTACGAGCAGTACTTC. V and J are TRBV21-1 and TRBJ2-7; the table names TRBD1, a call not compared with the DNA. TRBV21-1 is labeled a pseudogene. The CDR3 consists of 13 residues.

The chain employs TRBV19 and TRBJ2-5; TRBD1 matches at 7 bases. The V segment lost 0 bases and the J segment 7 bases; nucleotides outside the gene matches: 8. CDR3 length equals 15 residues. Germline CDR1 is LNHDA and CDR2 is SQIVND (reference sequence). This CDR3 reads CASSIEAGPGGTQYF. The CDR3 DNA sequence: TGTGCCAGTAGTATAGAGGCCGGGCCAGGGGGGACCCAGTACTTC.

The chain links TRBV11-2 to TRBJ2-1, with TRBD1 matching 8 bases. V lost 1 base and J lost 6; bases outside the gene matches: 11. Per the germline V gene, CDR1 is SGHAT and CDR2 is FQNNGV. The CDR3 consists of 17 residues. For the CDR3, the DNA is TGTGCCAGCAGCTTAGGCAGGGGGCGAAAATTTTTCAATGAGCAGTTCTTC. Protein sequence: CASSLGRGRKFFNEQFF. Using reference TRBV11-2 and TRBJ2-1 for the parts outside the CDR3, the full variable domain is EAGVAQSPRYKIIEKRQSVAFWCNPISGHATLYWYQQILGQGPKLLIQFQNNGVVDDSQLPKDRFSAERLKGVDSTLKIQPAKLEDSAVYLCASSLGRGRKFFNEQFFGPGTRLTVL.

This chain links TRBV7-9 with TRBJ1-2; D unclear. Germline assignment: CDR1 SEHNR and CDR2 FQNEAQ (reference sequence). Trimming stripped 1 base from V and 3 bases from J, with 6 bases between. The CDR3 covers 13 residues. The CDR3 is CASSLGADYGYTF. The CDR3 DNA reads TGTGCCAGCAGCTTAGGGGCAGACTATGGCTACACCTTC.

V gene TRBV4-1 combines with J gene TRBJ2-7; 12 positions agree with TRBD1. Trimming removed 0 bases from V and 7 bases from J; junction bases left unmatched: 10. Germline V CDR1 and CDR2: MGHRA, YSYEKL. The CDR3 extends over 17 amino acids. The CDR3 DNA reads TGCGCCAGCAGCCAAGATAATTGGGGACAGGGGGCAGGGGAGCAGTACTTC. Its protein product is CASSQDNWGQGAGEQYF.

The rearrangement uses TRBV29-1 and TRBJ2-1, with TRBD2 identical over 9 bases. This CDR3 is 16 amino acids long. V shed 0 bases and J 3 bases; nucleotides not matched to a gene: 6. The germline V gene has CDR1 SQVTM and CDR2 ANQGSEA. In nucleotides, the CDR3 is TGCAGCGTTGAAGATCTGGTTAGCGGGAGCTACAATGAGCAGTTCTTC. Translating it yields CSVEDLVSGSYNEQFF.

The chain employs TRBV7-2 and TRBJ2-2, with D maybe TRBD2 (5 bases). The germline V and J ends were trimmed by 3 bases and 4 bases, with 9 bases remaining between them. CDR3 length equals 14 residues. Germline-derived CDR1 and CDR2 are SGHTA and FQGNSA. CDR3 DNA sequence: TGTGCCAGCAGCTTTGGAGGTATCACCGGGGAGCTGTTTTTT. Translating it yields CASSFGGITGELFF.

A single count supports this clone. The J gene is TRBJ2-1, the V gene TRBV27, with D perhaps matching TRBD2 (6 bases). The CDR3 totals 14 residues. CDR1 is MNHEY and CDR2 is SMNVEV in the germline V gene (reference sequence). Trimming cost V 0 bases and J 5 bases, with 8 bases left between them. The CDR3 reads CASSLSIADNEQFF. CDR3 nucleotides: TGTGCCAGCAGTTTATCGATAGCGGACAATGAGCAGTTCTTC.

V gene TRBV7-4 combines with J gene TRBJ1-5; the D gene is possibly TRBD1 (5 bases). Germline lookup yields CDR1 SGHVT and CDR2 SQSDAQ. The V gene lost 1 base and the J gene lost 1 base, with 14 bases spanning the gap. The CDR3 has 17 amino acids. The CDR3 bases are TGTGCCAGCAGCTTAGTTGGCAGGGAAGAAAGCAATCAGCCCCAGCATTTT. Translation gives CASSLVGREESNQPQHF.

This chain links TRBV5-1 with TRBJ2-7, with TRBD2 identical over 13 bases. V lost 4 bases and J lost 2; bases outside the gene matches: 3. Germline values: CDR1 SGHRS, CDR2 YFSETQ. The length of the CDR3 is 15 residues. CDR3 nucleotides: TGCGCCAGCAGCCGTGGGACTAGCGGGGCCTACGAGCAGTACTTC. Translating it yields CASSRGTSGAYEQYF.

The V call is TRBV23-1, the J call TRBJ2-3; D may be TRBD1 (5 bases). TRBV23-1 is noted as an ORF with a role that remains uncertain. The CDR3 extends over 18 amino acids. Trimming left V 2 bases short and J 3 bases short, with 21 bases between. The CDR3 DNA sequence: TGCGCCAGCAGTCAAAGCCGGAAGGGGAAAGTTTTTACAGATACGCAGTATTTT. It is translated as CASSQSRKGKVFTDTQYF.

This chain's CDR3 is CASYHGGETQYF. The CDR3 DNA follows: TGTGCCTCCTACCATGGGGGGGAGACCCAGTACTTC. The chain is built from TRBV30 and TRBJ2-5; D is possibly TRBD2 (6 bases). Germline loops: CDR1 GTSNPN, CDR2 SVGIG (reference sequence). Trimming shortened V by 7 bases and J by 5 bases, and 14 bases separated the two germline ends. This CDR3 has 12 residues.

The chain combines TRBV4-1 with TRBJ1-2; a weak D match, TRBD1 (6 bases). This CDR3 contains 16 residues. Trimming removed 2 bases at V and 6 bases at J, with 19 bases between. Germline CDR1 and CDR2: MGHRA and YSYEKL. The CDR3 loop is CASSQLLQGSTNGYTF. The DNA of the CDR3 is TGCGCCAGCAGCCAACTCCTACAGGGCTCAACGAATGGCTACACCTTC.

The V and J genes are TRBV18 and TRBJ2-1; 9 bases agree with TRBD2. V trimming: 0 bases; J trimming: 12 bases; junction bases outside the gene matches: 6. The CDR3 covers 14 residues. Germline V CDR1 and CDR2: KGHSH, LQKENI. The CDR3 DNA sequence: TGTGCCAGCTCACCACCAATCCGGCGGGAGGGGCAGTTCTTC. It codes for CASSPPIRREGQFF.

V is TRBV10-3 and J is TRBJ1-4; D unclear. V was cut by 10 bases and J by 3 bases, with 18 bases left in between. The CDR3 sequence is 15 residues long. Germline CDR1 and CDR2: ENHRY and SYGVKD. CDR3 sequence (DNA): TGTGCCACTTCGGCTCAGGCGGGGTCTAATGAAAAACTGTTTTTT. Amino acid sequence: CATSAQAGSNEKLFF.